The 23 T cell receptor beta chains below all came from one sample that was sequenced in a study of T cell repertoires in cytomegalovirus infection. In TCRdb, the reads were re-called with MiXCR into one record per CDR3 protein. Here the sample spans about a million distinct CDR3 sequences, approximately 31% being singletons. The antigens for these receptors are not known. The specimen was cultured CD8+ T cells from PBMCs, collected from culture after CMV antigen stimulation. The receptors stem from a human donor in good health (CMV status not recorded). Some clones in this sample may be carry-over from other donors' samples.

At least ten counts were recorded for this clonotype. This chain joins TRBV12-3 or TRBV12-4 and TRBJ2-7; D gene unclear. The CDR3 spans 13 residues. V dropped 5 bases and J dropped 2 bases, with 10 bases sitting between them. CDR3 loop: CASSPTAAYEQYF. In DNA, the CDR3 is TGTGCCAGCAGTCCAACAGCAGCCTACGAGCAGTACTTC.

This clonotype has only one observation. Mismatch with germline at one junction end may stem from a read error. The rearrangement joins TRBV6-6 to TRBJ2-1, with a tentative D call TRBD1 (5 bases). The germline V gene has CDR1 MNHNY and CDR2 SVGAGI (reference sequence). The CDR3 is 15 residues long. The CDR3 protein is CVSYRQTRSYNEQFF. In DNA, the CDR3 is TGTGTCAGCTACCGACAGACCCGCTCCTACAATGAGCAGTTCTTC.

The V call is TRBV14, the J call TRBJ1-2; TRBD1 is a possible D gene (6 bases). The ends were cut back, 3 bases at V and 8 bases at J, with 16 bases in the middle. The germline CDR1 and CDR2 sequences are SGHDN and FVKESK. This CDR3 comprises 14 residues. CDR3 sequence: CASSHLTGIYGYTF. The CDR3 DNA reads as TGTGCCAGCAGCCACCTAACAGGGATCTACGGCTACACCTTC.

The V gene is TRBV6-5, the J gene TRBJ1-1, with TRBD1 identical over 7 bases. CDR1 and CDR2 from the germline V gene are MNHEY and SVGAGI. The ends lost 6 bases at V and 5 bases at J; junction bases unmatched: 12. This CDR3 contains 15 residues. As DNA, the CDR3 is TGTGCCAGCAGGCGAGTTCGACAGGGAAGGACTGAAGCTTTCTTT. Residues: CASRRVRQGRTEAFF.

This clonotype was counted only a few times. The CDR3 sequence: CASSFLGGADNEKLFF. CDR3 bases: TGTGCCAGCAGCTTTCTCGGGGGCGCCGATAATGAAAAACTGTTTTTT. The V gene is TRBV7-9, the J gene TRBJ1-4; TRBD1 might be the D (6 bases). Germline lookup yields CDR1 SEHNR and CDR2 FQNEAQ (reference sequence). The CDR3 is 16 amino acids. V lost 3 bases and J 4 bases, leaving 15 bases between the germline ends.

This clonotype was counted only a few times. This chain uses TRBV5-5 with TRBJ1-1; no definite D call. The CDR3 runs to 12 residues. Looked up from germline, CDR1 is SGHKS and CDR2 is YYEKEE (reference sequence). V was pared by 5 bases and J by 6 bases, with 11 bases between. CDR3: CASSPTESEAFF. CDR3 in DNA: TGTGCCAGCAGTCCAACGGAATCTGAAGCTTTCTTT.

This chain connects TRBV15 to TRBJ1-5, with D unresolved. V was clipped by 0 bases and J by 5 bases, with 2 bases between them. CDR3 length: 12 amino acids. Germline V gene data show CDR1 as LNHNV and CDR2 as YYDKDF (reference sequence). CDR3 nucleotides: TGTGCCACCAGCAGAGATTATCAGCCCCAGCATTTT. Amino acids: CATSRDYQPQHF.

Concerning this clonotype: This may be a read error, as it is one base from a much larger clone. The genes are TRBV5-3 and TRBJ1-1; D gene uncertain. TRBV5-3 is placed among ORFs of uncertain function. This CDR3 spans 14 amino acids. The CDR3 DNA is TGTACCAGCAGCTTGGTACATTTGAACACTGAAGCTTTCTTT. It is translated as CTSSLVHLNTEAFF.

V usage is TRBV7-9 and J usage is TRBJ1-1; D is possibly TRBD1 (5 bases). The V end lost 7 bases, the J end lost 1 base, and 13 bases lay between the germline ends. Germline V gene data show CDR1 as SEHNR and CDR2 as FQNEAQ (reference sequence). The CDR3 runs to 14 residues. The CDR3 loop is CASTGTVKNTEAFF. In DNA, the CDR3 is TGTGCCAGCACCGGGACCGTGAAGAACACTGAAGCTTTCTTT.

This clonotype was counted once. V and J are TRBV11-2 and TRBJ2-5; 8 nucleotides line up with TRBD1. This CDR3 spans 15 amino acids. The germline V gene encodes CDR1 SGHAT and CDR2 FQNNGV. Trimming cost V 5 bases and J 2 bases; bases outside gene matches: 7. The CDR3 DNA reads TGTGCCAGCAGCCATAGGGACAGGCCGCAAGAGACCCAGTACTTC. Its translation is CASSHRDRPQETQYF. Filled out from reference TRBV11-2 and TRBJ2-5, the complete variable domain reads EAGVAQSPRYKIIEKRQSVAFWCNPISGHATLYWYQQILGQGPKLLIQFQNNGVVDDSQLPKDRFSAERLKGVDSTLKIQPAKLEDSAVYLCASSHRDRPQETQYFGPGTRLLVL.

This clonotype was found a few times. The chain employs TRBV11-1 and TRBJ1-1, with 11 bases identical to TRBD1. Germline CDR1 is SGHAT and CDR2 is FQDESV (reference sequence). CDR3 length equals 14 residues. V shed 4 bases, J shed 7 bases, and the junction held 5 bases outside the gene matches. The CDR3 DNA sequence: TGTGCCAGCAGCTCCTTCGGGACAGGGGGTGAAGCTTTCTTT. This codes for CASSSFGTGGEAFF.

Remarks on this clonotype: A much larger clone differs by one base, so this may be a read error. The chain joins TRBV11-2 to TRBJ2-7; D might be TRBD2 (6 bases). The germline V gene has CDR1 SGHAT and CDR2 FQNNGV. This CDR3 is built from 15 residues. CDR3 region: CASSLYAGLTYDQYF. Written as DNA, the CDR3 is TGTGCCAGCAGCCTATACGCGGGGTTAACCTACGATCAGTACTTC. Based on the CDR3 plus reference TRBV11-2 and TRBJ2-7, the full variable domain is EAGVAQSPRYKIIEKRQSVAFWCNPISGHATLYWYQQILGQGPKLLIQFQNNGVVDDSQLPKDRFSAERLKGVDSTLKIQPAKLEDSAVYLCASSLYAGLTYDQYFGPGTRLTVT.

In its sample, this clonotype was seen a few times. CDR3 amino acids: CASSFSRGGNNEQFF. As DNA, the CDR3 is TGTGCCAGCAGCTTTAGCAGGGGCGGCAACAATGAGCAGTTCTTC. The chain combines TRBV7-6 with TRBJ2-1, with D perhaps matching TRBD1 (6 bases). V gave up 3 bases and J gave up 5 bases, with 14 bases separating them. Germline assignment: CDR1 SGHVS and CDR2 FNYEAQ. The CDR3 covers 15 residues.

The chain employs TRBV6-5 and TRBJ2-1, with 9 bases identical to TRBD2. V was pared by 10 bases and J by 8 bases, with 9 bases of the junction left unmatched. CDR3 length: 13 residues. Germline values: CDR1 MNHEY, CDR2 SVGAGI. The CDR3 DNA reads TGTGCCACCGAGGCGGGGGGGGGATATGAGCAGTTCTTC. As protein: CATEAGGGYEQFF.

This clonotype was seen a few times. V is TRBV7-2 and J is TRBJ2-1; a possible D gene is TRBD2 (6 bases). Germline CDR1 SGHTA, CDR2 FQGNSA. The CDR3 sequence is 18 residues long. The V end was cut by 5 bases, the J end by 7 bases, with 27 bases between. The DNA of the CDR3 is TGTGCCAGCAGCGTTTTTGGGCCCAACCAGGGACTTGGGAATGAGCAGTTCTTC. This translates into CASSVFGPNQGLGNEQFF.

The chain combines TRBV6-6 with TRBJ2-2, with a tentative D call TRBD1 (6 bases). Germline values: CDR1 MNHNY, CDR2 SVGAGI (reference sequence). The germline V and J ends were trimmed by 0 bases and 1 base, with 6 bases remaining between them. The CDR3 spans 15 residues. Here the CDR3 DNA reads TGTGCCAGCAGTTACTCGGGACAGAACACCGGGGAGCTGTTTTTT. Encoded protein: CASSYSGQNTGELFF.

The chain joins TRBV6-5 to TRBJ1-4; tentative D call: TRBD1 (6 bases). Trimming removed 2 bases from V and 7 bases from J, with 11 bases in between. The CDR3 totals 14 residues. The germline V gene encodes CDR1 MNHEY and CDR2 SVGAGI. The CDR3 here is CASSYEGGGEKLFF. The DNA of the CDR3 is TGTGCCAGCAGTTACGAGGGGGGGGGTGAAAAACTGTTTTTT.

This clonotype has just a few counts. In DNA, the CDR3 is TGCAGTGCTGACCTCGACGGTGAAGCTTTCTTT. This gives the protein CSADLDGEAFF. This chain connects TRBV20-1 to TRBJ1-1, with no clear D. CDR3 size: 11 residues. Germline V gene data show CDR1 as DFQATT and CDR2 as SNEGSKA (reference sequence). The V gene lost 5 bases and the J gene lost 7 bases, with 11 bases spanning the gap.

This clonotype was picked up a small number of times. The chain recombines TRBV4-1 with TRBJ2-3; D gene uncertain. This CDR3 contains 14 residues. V was trimmed by 0 bases and J by 6 bases, leaving 10 bases between them. Germline CDR1 is MGHRA and CDR2 is YSYEKL. CDR3: CASSQEGNDDTQYF. CDR3 nucleotide sequence: TGCGCCAGCAGCCAAGAAGGAAACGACGATACGCAGTATTTT.

This clonotype has just a few counts. The chain uses TRBV11-2 and TRBJ2-4; D ambiguous. The CDR3 spans 15 residues. The V gene's germline CDR1 is SGHAT and CDR2 FQNNGV. The V and J ends lost 5 bases and 3 bases respectively, with 14 bases between them. The CDR3 sequence: CASSTTQDGKNIQYF. In DNA, the CDR3 is TGTGCCAGCAGCACCACCCAAGATGGCAAAAACATTCAGTACTTC.

The CDR3, as DNA: TGCAGCGTTGAAGAAGGAGAAGGGGAAAACTATGGCTACACCTTC. It is translated as CSVEEGEGENYGYTF. This chain connects TRBV29-1 to TRBJ1-2, with a tentative D call TRBD1 (5 bases). This CDR3 contains 15 residues. CDR1 is SQVTM and CDR2 is ANQGSEA in the germline V gene. V was shortened by 0 bases and J by 2 bases, with 13 bases between the two germline ends. The full variable domain, completed using reference TRBV29-1 and TRBJ1-2, is SAVISQKPSRDICQRGTSLTIQCQVDSQVTMMFWYRQQPGQSLTLIATANQGSEATYESGFVIDKFPISRPNLTFSTLTVSNMSPEDSSIYLCSVEEGEGENYGYTFGSGTRLTVV.

The chain links TRBV29-1 to TRBJ1-2, with 8 bases lining up with TRBD1. The CDR3 loop spans 12 amino acids. Germline CDR1 and CDR2: SQVTM and ANQGSEA. The ends lost 3 bases at V and 8 bases at J; junction bases unmatched: 5. Here the CDR3 DNA reads TGCAGCGTTGAGGGGACAGGTGGCGGCTACACCTTC. Translated: CSVEGTGGGYTF.

A few counts support this clonotype. Here the CDR3 DNA reads TGCGCCAGCAGCCAAGATCTTCTAGGCGGTGCTTTCTTT. It encodes CASSQDLLGGAFF. The J gene is TRBJ1-1, the V gene TRBV4-1; D remains ambiguous. Germline values: CDR1 MGHRA, CDR2 YSYEKL. V was clipped by 0 bases and J by 11 bases, with 13 bases between them. This CDR3 is built from 13 residues.